The sequence of this TCR beta chain was determined in a study of radiotherapy plus CTLA-4 blockade in lung cancer. The overall study: Among enrolled patients, roughly 20% responded and approximately 33% achieved disease control.

Ipilimumab-mediated CTLA-4 blockade plus focal radiation was given to patients having chemo-refractory metastatic non-small-cell lung cancer. The CDR3 is 12 amino acids. Study-wide results and caveats: Among blood TCR repertoires after radiotherapy plus ipilimumab, tumor-derived clones expanded.

With regard to this clone: What it recognizes is unknown.

Clones were read by immunoSEQ multiplex PCR, and TCRdb kept only the in-frame ones, dropping some. In the table there are 40,000 or so clones, 80% to 90% of which are singletons. The source material was peripheral blood, sampled from a patient treated with radiotherapy plus ipilimumab. The rearrangement joins TRBV1 to TRBJ1-5; the DNA was not used to check the table's D call, TRBD1. TRBV1 is given as a pseudogene. The TCR comes from a human donor with non-small cell lung cancer whose response to radiotherapy plus ipilimumab could not be evaluated. This CDR3 reads CTSSPQAGSQHF. The CDR3 DNA sequence: TGCACCAGCAGCCCACAGGCAGGATCTCAGCATTTT.